This record looks at one T cell receptor (beta chain) sequence and its context. Antigen specificity is unknown. This table comes from immunoSEQ multiplex PCR, and its TCRdb copy is limited to in-frame clones, with some not included. The sample holds around 2,100,000 clones, approximately 94% seen once. This sample was included in a study of shared clonotypes between healthy human individuals. CD45RO-negative, CCR7-selected cells formed the naive CD8 fraction, which excluded terminally differentiated effector memory CD45RA+ cells. Findings and caveats of the study: Clonotype sharing among donors was thought likely to change with sequencing depth.

The TCR was taken from a man younger than 30 in good health. Sequenced material: naive CD8+ T cells sorted from blood.

The CDR3 DNA reads TGTGCCTGGAGTAGTCTAGCGGGCCTGGGCGAGCAGTACTTC. Protein sequence: CAWSSLAGLGEQYF. The chain couples TRBV30 to TRBJ2-7; TRBD2 agrees at 8 bases. After removal of 2 bases from V and 6 bases from J, the junction contained 9 bases not matched to a gene. The CDR3 length is 14 residues. Germline lookup yields CDR1 GTSNPN and CDR2 SVGIG (reference sequence). Full variable domain (missing parts from reference TRBV30 and TRBJ2-7): SQTIHQWPATLVQPVGSPLSLECTVEGTSNPNLYWYRQAAGRGLQLLFYSVGIGQISSEVPQNLSASRPQDRQFILSSKKLLLSDSGFYLCAWSSLAGLGEQYFGPGTRLTVT.